One and the same sample provided the 25 T cell receptor beta chains below, sequenced in a study of early T cells in non-severe SARS-CoV-2 infection. A single record per CDR3 protein comes from TCRdb applying MiXCR to the 5' RACE reads. The sample has fewer than 85,000 distinct CDR3 sequences; about a sixth are singletons. Sequencing was performed on whole blood. The receptors originated from an adult who was a healthcare worker with PCR-confirmed SARS-CoV-2 infection or an uninfected control (not recorded which).

The rearrangement joins TRBV5-4 to TRBJ2-7; TRBD1 or TRBD2 may be the D gene (5 bases each). CDR1 SGHNT and CDR2 YYREEE come from the germline V gene (reference sequence). The ends were cut back, 0 bases at V and 5 bases at J, with 12 bases in the middle. The length of the CDR3 is 14 residues. CDR3 nucleotide sequence: TGTGCCAGCAGCTTGGGAGGGGTCCCCCACGAGCAGTACTTC. As protein: CASSLGGVPHEQYF.

This clonotype showed up just a few times. The rearrangement uses TRBV27 and TRBJ2-1; TRBD1 agrees at 11 bases. The CDR3 extends over 17 amino acids. Trimming took 4 bases from V and 8 from J; bases not matched to a gene: 13. Germline V lookup: CDR1 MNHEY, CDR2 SMNVEV (reference sequence). The CDR3: CASSSALRTGGFHEQFF. CDR3 bases: TGTGCCAGCAGTTCCGCCCTCCGGACAGGGGGCTTTCATGAGCAGTTCTTC.

The chain recombines TRBV14 with TRBJ2-1; D is possibly TRBD1 (7 bases). V was trimmed by 4 bases and J by 3 bases, leaving 13 bases between them. The CDR3 consists of 15 residues. CDR1 and CDR2 (germline): SGHDN, FVKESK. CDR3 amino acids: CASSRRDRDYNEQFF. CDR3 nucleotides: TGTGCCAGCAGCCGGAGGGACAGAGACTACAATGAGCAGTTCTTC.

This clonotype was seen more than once but under ten times. This sequence joins TRBV27 and TRBJ1-2, with 7 bases aligning to TRBD1. CDR1 and CDR2 (germline): MNHEY, SMNVEV (reference sequence). V gave up 2 bases and J gave up 4 bases; unmatched junction bases: 7. This CDR3 comprises 15 residues. The CDR3 nucleotides read TGTGCCAGCAGTTTAGAAAGCGGGACAGTCTATGGCTACACCTTC. Residues: CASSLESGTVYGYTF.

The J gene is TRBJ2-5, the V gene TRBV14; perhaps TRBD1 as D (6 bases). This CDR3 comprises 15 residues. Germline CDR1 SGHDN, CDR2 FVKESK. V was shortened by 6 bases and J by 5 bases, with 19 bases between the two germline ends. CDR3 amino acids: CASSRDRSTEETQYF. In DNA, the CDR3 is TGTGCCAGCAGTCGCGACAGGTCCACCGAGGAGACCCAGTACTTC.

The chain carries TRBV2 and TRBJ2-5; a possible D gene is TRBD1 (6 bases). The CDR3 length is 14 residues. Deletions cut 7 bases from V and 2 bases from J, with 14 bases between. The germline V gene has CDR1 SNHLY and CDR2 FYNNEI. The CDR3, as DNA: TGTGCCAGCACCGCTGGGGGCTATCAAGAGACCCAGTACTTC. This sequence encodes CASTAGGYQETQYF.

On this clonotype itself: One base away lies a much larger clone, so this may be a sequencing read error. The chain is built from TRBV7-2 and TRBJ1-1; D is unresolved. This CDR3 region has 12 residues. Germline V gene lookup returns CDR1 SGHTA and CDR2 FQGNSA. The CDR3 loop is CVSSRMQREAFF. The CDR3, as DNA: TGTGTCAGCAGCCGAATGCAGAGAGAAGCTTTCTTT. The full variable domain, with the rest looked up from reference TRBV7-2 and TRBJ1-1, is GAGVSQSPSNKVTEKGKDVELRCDPISGHTALYWYRQSLGQGLEFLIYFQGNSAPDKSGLPSDRFSAERTGGSVSTLTIQRTQQEDSAVYLCVSSRMQREAFFGQGTRLTVV.

J is TRBJ2-7 and V is TRBV4-1; maybe TRBD1 (5 bases). Germline V gives CDR1 MGHRA, CDR2 YSYEKL. The V gene lost 2 bases and the J gene lost 5 bases, with 13 bases spanning the gap. This CDR3 spans 14 amino acids. The CDR3 is CASSQPQVVHEQYF. The DNA for the CDR3 is TGCGCCAGCAGCCAACCACAGGTTGTCCACGAGCAGTACTTC.

V is TRBV7-9 and J is TRBJ2-7, with a tentative D call TRBD1 (6 bases). The V end lost 5 bases, the J end lost 11 bases, and 16 bases lay between the germline ends. The CDR3 runs 12 residues. Germline CDR1 SEHNR, CDR2 FQNEAQ (reference sequence). This CDR3 reads CASSPDSAREYF. As DNA, the CDR3 is TGTGCCAGCAGCCCGGACAGCGCCCGGGAGTACTTC.

This rearrangement joins TRBV20-1 to TRBJ2-1; 8 nucleotides match TRBD2. V was clipped by 3 bases and J by 8 bases; unmatched bases: 12. CDR1 DFQATT and CDR2 SNEGSKA come from the germline V gene (reference sequence). The CDR3 has 15 residues. The CDR3 reads CSASAVLAGRDEQFF. Written as DNA, the CDR3 is TGCAGTGCTAGCGCCGTCCTAGCGGGCAGGGATGAGCAGTTCTTC.

The V and J genes are TRBV2 and TRBJ2-7; a weak D match, TRBD1 (6 bases). The CDR3 contains 15 residues. Trimming left V 8 bases short and J 5 bases short, with 22 bases between. Germline V gene data show CDR1 as SNHLY and CDR2 as FYNNEI. The CDR3: CASFKPGVSQDEQYF. The CDR3 bases are TGTGCCAGCTTCAAGCCAGGGGTTTCACAGGACGAGCAGTACTTC.

The sample holds many counts of this clonotype. This chain uses TRBV7-9 with TRBJ1-5, with 7 bases aligning to TRBD1. Germline values: CDR1 SEHNR, CDR2 FQNEAQ (reference sequence). The junction had 13 bases not matched to a gene; V was cut back by 5 bases and J by 6 bases. The CDR3 sequence is 16 residues long. CDR3 protein: CASSAEDREASQPQHF. CDR3 bases: TGTGCCAGCAGCGCCGAAGACAGGGAGGCAAGTCAGCCCCAGCATTTT.

The chain has TRBV6-4 and TRBJ2-3; possible D gene TRBD1, 6 bases. This CDR3 comprises 13 residues. Germline CDR1 reads MRHNA; CDR2 reads SNTAGT. Trimming shortened V by 5 bases and J by 5 bases, and 11 bases separated the two germline ends. The CDR3 region has the DNA TGTGCCAGCAGTAAGGGGGAAAGAGATACGCAGTATTTT. Translating gives CASSKGERDTQYF.

This clonotype was picked up a small number of times. V and J are TRBV5-1 and TRBJ2-2, with D hard to call. Trimming took off 2 bases at V and 0 bases at J, with 8 bases between the two ends. The CDR3 has 15 residues. CDR1 is SGHRS and CDR2 is YFSETQ in the germline V gene. In DNA form, the CDR3 reads TGCGCCAGCAGCTTACTCACCACGAACACCGGGGAGCTGTTTTTT. Amino acid sequence: CASSLLTTNTGELFF.

This clonotype was counted at least ten times. The V gene is TRBV7-8, the J gene TRBJ2-3, with 7 bases matching TRBD1. The ends lost 0 bases at V and 2 bases at J; junction bases unmatched: 2. The length of the CDR3 is 15 residues. Germline CDR1 reads SGHVS; CDR2 reads FQNEAQ. The CDR3 region is CASSLAGQTTDTQYF. DNA for the CDR3: TGTGCCAGCAGCTTAGCGGGACAGACCACAGATACGCAGTATTTT.

This chain connects TRBV9 to TRBJ2-7; 11 bases align to TRBD2. This CDR3 contains 15 residues. The J segment lost 2 bases and the V segment lost 4 bases, leaving 5 bases of the junction unmatched. Germline CDR1 is SGDLS and CDR2 is YYNGEE. The CDR3 loop is CASSPLAGGPYEQYF. For the CDR3, the DNA is TGTGCCAGCAGCCCCCTAGCGGGAGGACCCTACGAGCAGTACTTC. Supplemented by reference TRBV9 and TRBJ2-7, the full variable domain reads DSGVTQTPKHLITATGQRVTLRCSPRSGDLSVYWYQQSLDQGLQFLIQYYNGEERAKGNILERFSAQQFPDLHSELNLSSLELGDSALYFCASSPLAGGPYEQYFGPGTRLTVT.

This clonotype showed up many times. The chain couples TRBV7-9 to TRBJ2-7; 14 bases are a match to TRBD2. The ends lost 2 bases at V and 4 bases at J; junction bases unmatched: 10. The CDR3 has 18 residues. Germline values: CDR1 SEHNR, CDR2 FQNEAQ (reference sequence). The chain's CDR3 is CASSLTPGTSGRRYEQYF. The CDR3 DNA sequence: TGTGCCAGCAGCTTAACACCCGGGACTAGCGGGAGAAGGTACGAGCAGTACTTC.

The genes are TRBV5-1 and TRBJ2-2, with 7 bases matching TRBD2. J lost 0 bases, V lost 4 bases, and 3 bases had no gene match. The CDR3 loop spans 15 amino acids. Germline V lookup: CDR1 SGHRS, CDR2 YFSETQ. The CDR3 nucleotides are TGCGCCAGCAGCGGCAGCGGGGCGAACACCGGGGAGCTGTTTTTT. This gives the protein CASSGSGANTGELFF.

This chain joins TRBV9 and TRBJ1-3; unclear D gene. The CDR3 is 16 residues long. V was clipped by 4 bases and J by 0 bases, with 14 bases between them. Germline CDR1 is SGDLS and CDR2 is YYNGEE. The CDR3 DNA is TGTGCCAGCAGCCGAACCGCTAGCTTCTCTGGAAACACCATATATTTT. Encoded protein: CASSRTASFSGNTIYF.

Only a few counts were recorded for this clonotype. The chain recombines TRBV11-1 with TRBJ2-7; D ambiguous. Per germline, CDR1 SGHAT and CDR2 FQDESV (reference sequence). V lost 0 bases to trimming and J lost 0 bases, with 9 bases between them. The CDR3 is 15 amino acids. The CDR3 nucleotides are TGTGCCAGCAGCTTAGCCCCCGCGAGCTCCTACGAGCAGTACTTC. Its translation is CASSLAPASSYEQYF.

This chain links TRBV11-2 with TRBJ1-6; the D gene is possibly TRBD1 (5 bases). The CDR3 has 14 amino acids. The V gene's germline CDR1 is SGHAT and CDR2 FQNNGV. V was trimmed by 4 bases and J by 7 bases, leaving 11 bases between them. For the CDR3, the DNA is TGTGCCAGCAGCTCAACAGGAAGGAATTCACCCCTCCACTTT. Translating gives CASSSTGRNSPLHF.

This clonotype was counted a few times. The chain recombines TRBV30 with TRBJ2-7, with a tentative D call TRBD2 (5 bases). Germline values: CDR1 GTSNPN, CDR2 SVGIG (reference sequence). The germline V and J ends were trimmed by 0 bases and 7 bases, with 13 bases remaining between them. CDR3 size: 13 residues. CDR3 sequence reads: CAWSVAWPGEQYF. As DNA, the CDR3 is TGTGCCTGGAGTGTAGCTTGGCCGGGAGAGCAGTACTTC. The whole variable domain, filled in from reference TRBV30 and TRBJ2-7, reads SQTIHQWPATLVQPVGSPLSLECTVEGTSNPNLYWYRQAAGRGLQLLFYSVGIGQISSEVPQNLSASRPQDRQFILSSKKLLLSDSGFYLCAWSVAWPGEQYFGPGTRLTVT.

The V call is TRBV11-2, the J call TRBJ2-1; 12 bases line up with TRBD2. V was clipped by 4 bases and J by 8 bases; unmatched bases: 6. CDR1 is SGHAT and CDR2 is FQNNGV in the germline V gene. The CDR3 totals 15 residues. CDR3 coding DNA: TGTGCCAGCAGCTCTTCTAGCGGGGGGGCCTATGAGCAGTTCTTC. Amino acids: CASSSSSGGAYEQFF.

This clonotype has more than one count but fewer than ten. The chain uses TRBV9 and TRBJ2-3, with D maybe TRBD2 (6 bases). The CDR3 spans 17 residues. The V end lost 1 base, the J end lost 2 bases, and 17 bases lay between the germline ends. The germline gives CDR1 SGDLS, CDR2 YYNGEE. As DNA, the CDR3 is TGTGCCAGCAGCGTATTATCTACCAGCGGGCACACAGATACGCAGTATTTT. Its translation: CASSVLSTSGHTDTQYF.

The sample holds a few counts of this clonotype. The chain links TRBV5-4 to TRBJ2-1; 12 bases line up with TRBD2. With V trimmed by 3 bases and J by 6 bases, 7 bases remained unmatched. The CDR3 contains 16 residues. The germline V gene has CDR1 SGHNT and CDR2 YYREEE (reference sequence). Written as DNA, the CDR3 is TGTGCCAGCAGCTCACCCCGGACTAGCGGGACCAATGAGCAGTTCTTC. This sequence encodes CASSSPRTSGTNEQFF.